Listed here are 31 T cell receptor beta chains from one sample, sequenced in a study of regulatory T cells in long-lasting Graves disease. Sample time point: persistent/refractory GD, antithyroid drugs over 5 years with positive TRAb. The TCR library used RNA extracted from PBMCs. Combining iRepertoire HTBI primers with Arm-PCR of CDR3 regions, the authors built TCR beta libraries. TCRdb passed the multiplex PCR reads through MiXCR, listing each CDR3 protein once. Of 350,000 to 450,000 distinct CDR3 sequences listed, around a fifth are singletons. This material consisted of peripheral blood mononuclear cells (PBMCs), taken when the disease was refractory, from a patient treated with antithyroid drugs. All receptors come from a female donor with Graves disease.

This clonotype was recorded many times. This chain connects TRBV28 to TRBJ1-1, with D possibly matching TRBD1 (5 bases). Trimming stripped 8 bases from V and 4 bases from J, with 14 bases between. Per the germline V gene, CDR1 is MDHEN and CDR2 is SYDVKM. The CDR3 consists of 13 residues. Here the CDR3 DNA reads TGTGCCAGCTCGACGGGGGGGAGCACTGAAGCTTTCTTT. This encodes CASSTGGSTEAFF.

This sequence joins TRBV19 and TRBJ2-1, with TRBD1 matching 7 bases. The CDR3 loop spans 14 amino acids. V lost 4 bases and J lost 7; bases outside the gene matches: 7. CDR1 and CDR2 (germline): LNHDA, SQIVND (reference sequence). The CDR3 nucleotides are TGTGCCAGTAGTACCTGGGACAGAAAAAATGAGCAGTTCTTC. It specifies CASSTWDRKNEQFF.

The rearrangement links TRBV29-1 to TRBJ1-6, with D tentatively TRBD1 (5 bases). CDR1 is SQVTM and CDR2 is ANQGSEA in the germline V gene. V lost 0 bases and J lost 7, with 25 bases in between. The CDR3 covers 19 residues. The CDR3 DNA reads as TGCAGCGTTGAAGATCCCCGACAGCCGGGAGGCATAGAAAATTCACCCCTCCACTTT. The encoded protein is CSVEDPRQPGGIENSPLHF. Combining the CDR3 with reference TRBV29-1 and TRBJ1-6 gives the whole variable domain SAVISQKPSRDICQRGTSLTIQCQVDSQVTMMFWYRQQPGQSLTLIATANQGSEATYESGFVIDKFPISRPNLTFSTLTVSNMSPEDSSIYLCSVEDPRQPGGIENSPLHFGNGTRLTVT.

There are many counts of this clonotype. This chain's CDR3 is CASSVGLLAETQYF. DNA of the CDR3: TGTGCCAGCAGCGTAGGGCTTCTGGCTGAGACCCAGTACTTC. The rearrangement uses TRBV9 and TRBJ2-5, with D unclear. The CDR3 has 14 residues. Deletions cut 0 bases from V and 5 bases from J, with 11 bases between. Germline V gene sequence: CDR1 SGDLS, CDR2 YYNGEE. Complete variable domain (other parts from reference TRBV9 and TRBJ2-5): DSGVTQTPKHLITATGQRVTLRCSPRSGDLSVYWYQQSLDQGLQFLIQYYNGEERAKGNILERFSAQQFPDLHSELNLSSLELGDSALYFCASSVGLLAETQYFGPGTRLLVL.

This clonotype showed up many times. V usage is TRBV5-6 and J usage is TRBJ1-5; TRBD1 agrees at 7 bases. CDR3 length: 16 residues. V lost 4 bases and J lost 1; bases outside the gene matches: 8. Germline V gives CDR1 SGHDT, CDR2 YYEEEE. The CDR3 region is CASSRIDRASNQPQHF. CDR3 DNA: TGTGCCAGCAGCAGAATAGACAGGGCGAGCAATCAGCCCCAGCATTTT.

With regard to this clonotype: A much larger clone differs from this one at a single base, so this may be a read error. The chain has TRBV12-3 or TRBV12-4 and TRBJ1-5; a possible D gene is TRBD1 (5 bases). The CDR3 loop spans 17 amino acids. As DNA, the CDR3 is TGTACCAGCAGTTTCGTTGAGGGGTATGCTAGCAATCAGCCCCAGCATTTT. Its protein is CTSSFVEGYASNQPQHF.

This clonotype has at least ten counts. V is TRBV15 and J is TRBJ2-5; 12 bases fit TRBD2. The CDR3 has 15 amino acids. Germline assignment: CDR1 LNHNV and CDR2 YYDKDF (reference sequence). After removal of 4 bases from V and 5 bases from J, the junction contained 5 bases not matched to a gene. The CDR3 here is CATSTRLAGAETQYF. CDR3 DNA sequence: TGTGCCACCAGCACGCGACTAGCGGGAGCCGAGACCCAGTACTTC. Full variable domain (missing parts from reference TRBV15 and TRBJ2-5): DAMVIQNPRYQVTQFGKPVTLSCSQTLNHNVMYWYQQKSSQAPKLLFHYYDKDFNNEADTPDNFQSRRPNTSFCFLDIRSPGLGDTAMYLCATSTRLAGAETQYFGPGTRLLVL.

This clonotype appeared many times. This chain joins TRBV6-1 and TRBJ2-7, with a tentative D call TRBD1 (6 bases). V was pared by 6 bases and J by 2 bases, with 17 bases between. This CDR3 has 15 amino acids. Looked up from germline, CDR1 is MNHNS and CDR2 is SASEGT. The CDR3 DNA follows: TGTGCCAGCAGCGAGCCGGGAACAGGGACCTACGAGCAGTACTTC. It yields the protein CASSEPGTGTYEQYF.

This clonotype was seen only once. CDR3 in amino acids: CASSQVSGVVEQYF. The CDR3 DNA is TGTGCCAGCAGCCAAGTATCGGGTGTGGTCGAGCAGTACTTC. J is TRBJ2-7 and V is TRBV3-1; D gene uncertain. V was trimmed by 1 base and J by 6 bases, leaving 13 bases between them. The CDR3 is 14 amino acids. Germline values: CDR1 LGHDT, CDR2 YNNKEL (reference sequence).

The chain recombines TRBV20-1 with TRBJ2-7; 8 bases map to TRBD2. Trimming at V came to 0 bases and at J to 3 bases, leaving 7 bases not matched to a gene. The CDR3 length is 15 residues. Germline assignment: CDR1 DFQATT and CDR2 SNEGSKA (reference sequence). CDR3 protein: CSARDRGAGVYEQYF. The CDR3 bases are TGCAGTGCTAGAGATCGGGGAGCGGGAGTCTACGAGCAGTACTTC.

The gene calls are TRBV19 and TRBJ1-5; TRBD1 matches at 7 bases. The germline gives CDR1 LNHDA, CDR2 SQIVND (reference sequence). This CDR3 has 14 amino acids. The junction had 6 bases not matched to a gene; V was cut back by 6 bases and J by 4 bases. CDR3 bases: TGTGCCAGTAGCACACGACAGGGTAATCAGCCCCAGCATTTT. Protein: CASSTRQGNQPQHF.

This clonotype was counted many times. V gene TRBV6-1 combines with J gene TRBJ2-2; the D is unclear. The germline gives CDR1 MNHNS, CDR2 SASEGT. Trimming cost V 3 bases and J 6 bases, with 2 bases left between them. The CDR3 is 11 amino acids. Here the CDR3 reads CASSDPGELFF. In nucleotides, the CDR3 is TGTGCCAGCAGTGACCCCGGGGAGCTGTTTTTT.

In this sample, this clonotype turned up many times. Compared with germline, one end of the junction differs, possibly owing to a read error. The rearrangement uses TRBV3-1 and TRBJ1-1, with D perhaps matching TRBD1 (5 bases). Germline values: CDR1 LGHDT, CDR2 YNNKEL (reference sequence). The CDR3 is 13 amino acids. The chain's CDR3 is CANSPTRQSEAFF. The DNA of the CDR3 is TGTGCCAACAGCCCTACCCGACAGAGTGAAGCTTTCTTT.

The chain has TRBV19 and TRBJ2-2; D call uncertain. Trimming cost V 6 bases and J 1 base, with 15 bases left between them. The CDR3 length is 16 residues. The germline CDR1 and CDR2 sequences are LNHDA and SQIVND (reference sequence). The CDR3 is CASRSSVGRNTGELFF. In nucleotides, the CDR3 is TGTGCCAGTAGATCCTCCGTAGGCAGGAACACCGGGGAGCTGTTTTTT.

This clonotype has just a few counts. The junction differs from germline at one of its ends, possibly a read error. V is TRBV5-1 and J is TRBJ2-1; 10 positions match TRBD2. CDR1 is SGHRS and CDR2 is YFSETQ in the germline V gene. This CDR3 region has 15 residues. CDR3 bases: TGTGCCAGCAGTTTGGGTAGCGGGGGGTACAATGAGCAGTTCTTC. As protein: CASSLGSGGYNEQFF.

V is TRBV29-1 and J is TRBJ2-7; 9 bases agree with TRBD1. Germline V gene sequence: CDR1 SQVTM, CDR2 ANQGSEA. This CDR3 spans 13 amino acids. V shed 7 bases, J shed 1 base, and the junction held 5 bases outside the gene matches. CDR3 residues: CSAETGGSYEQYF. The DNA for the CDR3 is TGCAGCGCCGAGACAGGGGGGTCCTACGAGCAGTACTTC.

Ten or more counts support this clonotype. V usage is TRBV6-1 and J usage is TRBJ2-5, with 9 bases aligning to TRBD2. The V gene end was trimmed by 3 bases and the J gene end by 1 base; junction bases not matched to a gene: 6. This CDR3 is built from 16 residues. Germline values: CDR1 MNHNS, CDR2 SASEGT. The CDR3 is CASSEGAGGFQETQYF. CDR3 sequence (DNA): TGTGCCAGCAGTGAGGGAGCGGGAGGTTTCCAAGAGACCCAGTACTTC.

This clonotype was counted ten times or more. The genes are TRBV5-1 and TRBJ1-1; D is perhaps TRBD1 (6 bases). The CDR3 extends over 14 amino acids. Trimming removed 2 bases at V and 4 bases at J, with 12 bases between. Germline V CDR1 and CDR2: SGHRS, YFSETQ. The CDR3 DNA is TGCGCCAGCAGCTTCACAGGGCCGGGCACTGAAGCTTTCTTT. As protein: CASSFTGPGTEAFF.

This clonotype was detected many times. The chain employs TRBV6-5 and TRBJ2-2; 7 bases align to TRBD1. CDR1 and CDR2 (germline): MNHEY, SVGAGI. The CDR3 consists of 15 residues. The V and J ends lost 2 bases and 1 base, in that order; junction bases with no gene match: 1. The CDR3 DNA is TGTGCCAGCAGTTACCAGGGGGAGAACACCGGGGAGCTGTTTTTT. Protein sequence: CASSYQGENTGELFF.

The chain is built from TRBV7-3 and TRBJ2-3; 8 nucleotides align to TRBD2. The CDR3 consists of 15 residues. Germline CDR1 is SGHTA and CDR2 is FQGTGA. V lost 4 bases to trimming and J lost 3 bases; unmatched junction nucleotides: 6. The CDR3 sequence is CASSSSGSGTDTQYF. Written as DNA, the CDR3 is TGTGCCAGCAGCTCCAGCGGGAGTGGGACAGATACGCAGTATTTT.

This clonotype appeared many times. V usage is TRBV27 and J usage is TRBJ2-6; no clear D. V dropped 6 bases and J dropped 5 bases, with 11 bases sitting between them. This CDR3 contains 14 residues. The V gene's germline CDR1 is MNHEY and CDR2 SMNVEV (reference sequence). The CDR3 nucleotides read TGTGCCAGCAGATCGGGTGCGCGGGCCAACGTCCTGACTTTC. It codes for CASRSGARANVLTF.

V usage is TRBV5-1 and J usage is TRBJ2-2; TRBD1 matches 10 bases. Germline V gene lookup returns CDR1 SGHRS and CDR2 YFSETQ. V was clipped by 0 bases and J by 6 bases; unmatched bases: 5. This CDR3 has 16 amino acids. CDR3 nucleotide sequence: TGCGCCAGCAGCTTGGCTATGGGACAGGGGCCCGGGGAGCTGTTTTTT. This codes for CASSLAMGQGPGELFF.

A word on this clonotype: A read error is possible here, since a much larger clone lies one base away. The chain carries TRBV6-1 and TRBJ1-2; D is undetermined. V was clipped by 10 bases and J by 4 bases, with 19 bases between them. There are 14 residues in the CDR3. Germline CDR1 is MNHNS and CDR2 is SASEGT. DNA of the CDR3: TGTGCCACTTCCGGACCGTCTAATTTCTATGGCTACACCTTC. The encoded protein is CATSGPSNFYGYTF.

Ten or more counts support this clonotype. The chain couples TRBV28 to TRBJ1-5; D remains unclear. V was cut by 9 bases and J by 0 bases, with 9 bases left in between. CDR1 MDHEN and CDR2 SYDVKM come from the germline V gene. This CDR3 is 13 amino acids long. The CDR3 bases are TGTGCCAGTACCCGTTATAGCAATCAGCCCCAGCATTTT. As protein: CASTRYSNQPQHF.

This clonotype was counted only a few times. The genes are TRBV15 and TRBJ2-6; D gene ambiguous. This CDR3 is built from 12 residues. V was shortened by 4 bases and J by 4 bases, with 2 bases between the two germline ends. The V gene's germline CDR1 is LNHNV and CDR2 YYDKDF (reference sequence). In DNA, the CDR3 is TGTGCCACCAGCACCGGGGCCAACGTCCTGACTTTC. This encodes CATSTGANVLTF.

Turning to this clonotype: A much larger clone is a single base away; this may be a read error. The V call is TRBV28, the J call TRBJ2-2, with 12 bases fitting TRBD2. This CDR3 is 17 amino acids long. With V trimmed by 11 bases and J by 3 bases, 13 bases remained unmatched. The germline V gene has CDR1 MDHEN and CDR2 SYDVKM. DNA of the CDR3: TGTGCCTCCTTCCGGTTTTCTAGCGGGGGGGACACCGGGGAGCTGTTTTTT. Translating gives CASFRFSSGGDTGELFF.

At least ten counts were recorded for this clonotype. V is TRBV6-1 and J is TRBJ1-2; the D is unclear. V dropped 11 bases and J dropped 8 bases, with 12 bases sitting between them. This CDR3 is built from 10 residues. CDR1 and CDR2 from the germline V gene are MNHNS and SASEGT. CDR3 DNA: TGTGCCGTTGGTGGTGTGGGCTACACCTTC. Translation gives CAVGGVGYTF.

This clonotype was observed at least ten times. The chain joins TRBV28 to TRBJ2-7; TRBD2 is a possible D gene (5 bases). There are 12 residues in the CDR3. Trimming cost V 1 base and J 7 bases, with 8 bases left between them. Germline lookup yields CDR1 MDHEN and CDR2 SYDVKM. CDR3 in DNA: TGTGCCAGCAGTTTATCGGGGAAAGAGCAGTACTTC. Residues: CASSLSGKEQYF.

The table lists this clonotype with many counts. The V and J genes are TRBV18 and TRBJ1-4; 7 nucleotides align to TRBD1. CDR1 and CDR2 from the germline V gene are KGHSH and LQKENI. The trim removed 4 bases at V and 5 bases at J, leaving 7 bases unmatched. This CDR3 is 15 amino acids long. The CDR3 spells CASSLQGEQNEKLFF. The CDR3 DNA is TGTGCCAGCTCACTGCAGGGGGAGCAAAATGAAAAACTGTTTTTT.

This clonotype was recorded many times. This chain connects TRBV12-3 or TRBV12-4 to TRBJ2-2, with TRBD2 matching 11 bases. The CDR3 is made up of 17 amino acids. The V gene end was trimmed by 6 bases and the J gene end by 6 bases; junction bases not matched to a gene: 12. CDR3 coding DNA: TGTGCCAGCAGCACTTCTGGTATAGCGGGAGGGTCCGGGGAGCTGTTTTTT. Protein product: CASSTSGIAGGSGELFF.

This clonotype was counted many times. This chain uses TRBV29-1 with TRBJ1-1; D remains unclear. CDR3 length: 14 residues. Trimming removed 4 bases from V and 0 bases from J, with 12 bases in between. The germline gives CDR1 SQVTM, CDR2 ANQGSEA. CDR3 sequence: CSVVGPLMNTEAFF. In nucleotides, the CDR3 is TGCAGCGTTGTTGGTCCACTTATGAACACTGAAGCTTTCTTT.